Below are 14 T cell receptor beta chains sequenced from a single sample in a study of blood T cell repertoires in COVID-19 (dated by TCRdb to the early 2020s). The library came from the immunoSEQ multiplex PCR assay. Held by TCRdb, this immuneACCESS table contains in-frame sequences only and omits some clones. Under half of the omission traces to an unresolved V gene where checked; the cause of the rest is unknown. The sample profile shows 350,000 or so clones; roughly 90% of them were found once. Together, the top ten hold 3% to 4.5% of the sample. The sequencing input was peripheral blood. These TCRs come from a woman aged 55 to 70 with COVID-19, enrolled during active disease.

This sequence joins TRBV28 and TRBJ1-1; D is undetermined. Trimming took off 10 bases at V and 0 bases at J, with 12 bases between the two ends. Germline V gene sequence: CDR1 MDHEN, CDR2 SYDVKM. This CDR3 is 13 amino acids long. The CDR3 here is CAICSQMNTEAFF. The CDR3 DNA reads as TGTGCCATTTGTAGTCAAATGAACACTGAAGCTTTCTTT.

This chain connects TRBV27 to TRBJ2-5; 7 bases are shared with TRBD1. CDR3 length: 16 amino acids. Trimming cost V 5 bases and J 2 bases; bases outside gene matches: 11. Germline assignment: CDR1 MNHEY and CDR2 SMNVEV (reference sequence). This chain's CDR3 is CASSPYGTEMQETQYF. The CDR3 coding sequence is TGTGCCAGCAGTCCATACGGGACAGAGATGCAAGAGACCCAGTACTTC.

V is TRBV24-1 and J is TRBJ1-1; D is unresolved. V lost 4 bases to trimming and J lost 5 bases, with 10 bases between them. The germline V gene has CDR1 KGHDR and CDR2 SFDVKD. This CDR3 comprises 13 residues. In DNA form, the CDR3 reads TGTGCCACCAGTGACCGGGGAAGGACTGAAGCTTTCTTT. Translation gives CATSDRGRTEAFF.

The V gene is TRBV5-1, the J gene TRBJ2-5, with D tentatively TRBD2 (6 bases). Germline assignment: CDR1 SGHRS and CDR2 YFSETQ. Trimming cost V 4 bases and J 4 bases, with 17 bases left between them. The CDR3 extends over 15 amino acids. Here the CDR3 DNA reads TGCGCCAGCAGCCCCCAGACAGCCGGGGGAGAGACCCAGTACTTC. Protein: CASSPQTAGGETQYF. The full variable domain, its missing parts supplied by reference TRBV5-1 and TRBJ2-5, is KAGVTQTPRYLIKTRGQQVTLSCSPISGHRSVSWYQQTPGQGLQFLFEYFSETQRNKGNFPGRFSGRQFSNSRSEMNVSTLELGDSALYLCASSPQTAGGETQYFGPGTRLLVL.

The V gene is TRBV6-5, the J gene TRBJ2-1, with 8 bases fitting TRBD2. The CDR3 totals 16 residues. The junction had 8 bases not matched to a gene; V was cut back by 4 bases and J by 3 bases. CDR1 and CDR2 (germline): MNHEY, SVGAGI. Written as DNA, the CDR3 is TGTGCCAGCAGTTCTCTACTAGCGGCAAGCTACAATGAGCAGTTCTTC. This encodes CASSSLLAASYNEQFF.

The V gene is TRBV5-1, the J gene TRBJ1-3; 8 bases agree with TRBD1. V trimming: 3 bases; J trimming: 4 bases; junction bases outside the gene matches: 6. This CDR3 comprises 15 residues. The V gene's germline CDR1 is SGHRS and CDR2 YFSETQ. CDR3 sequence: CASSSGDRGGNTIYF. In nucleotides, the CDR3 is TGCGCCAGCAGCTCGGGCGACAGGGGAGGAAACACCATATATTTT.

This chain connects TRBV28 to TRBJ2-5; D is unresolved. V was trimmed by 2 bases and J by 9 bases, leaving 16 bases between them. CDR1 and CDR2 (germline): MDHEN, SYDVKM. This CDR3 has 14 residues. Written as DNA, the CDR3 is TGTGCCAGCAGTTTAAGTATTAGCTCGGAATCCCAGTACTTC. This gives the protein CASSLSISSESQYF.

This chain uses TRBV9 with TRBJ2-3; TRBD2 matches at 9 bases. The V gene end was trimmed by 5 bases and the J gene end by 5 bases; junction bases not matched to a gene: 15. This CDR3 comprises 17 residues. Per the germline V gene, CDR1 is SGDLS and CDR2 is YYNGEE. This chain's CDR3 is CASSPQERGVGLDTQYF. CDR3 coding DNA: TGTGCCAGCAGTCCGCAGGAGCGGGGGGTCGGTTTAGATACGCAGTATTTT.

The J gene is TRBJ1-6, the V gene TRBV6-1; tentative D call: TRBD1 (6 bases). The V and J ends lost 7 bases and 10 bases respectively, with 11 bases between them. The germline gives CDR1 MNHNS, CDR2 SASEGT. This CDR3 spans 12 amino acids. CDR3 amino acids: CASTKGESPLHF. The CDR3 DNA reads as TGTGCCAGCACCAAGGGGGAATCACCCCTCCACTTT.

This clone was detected once. The CDR3 is CASSPWVTGTEAFF. CDR3 in DNA: TGTGCCAGCAGCCCATGGGTCACCGGGACTGAAGCTTTCTTT. The chain couples TRBV9 to TRBJ1-1; D gene unclear. Germline CDR1 reads SGDLS; CDR2 reads YYNGEE. V was trimmed by 4 bases and J by 5 bases, leaving 15 bases between them. This CDR3 has 14 amino acids.

CDR3 nucleotides: TGTGCCAGCAGAAGACAGGGGGAGACCCAGTACTTC. It translates to CASRRQGETQYF. The rearrangement links TRBV7-9 to TRBJ2-5, with 8 positions matching TRBD1. The CDR3 spans 12 residues. Germline CDR1 SEHNR, CDR2 FQNEAQ (reference sequence). The V gene end was trimmed by 6 bases and the J gene end by 5 bases; junction bases not matched to a gene: 2.

This chain connects TRBV6-6 to TRBJ2-4; unclear D gene. Per the germline V gene, CDR1 is MNHNY and CDR2 is SVGAGI (reference sequence). The ends were cut back, 2 bases at V and 4 bases at J, with 9 bases in the middle. This CDR3 comprises 14 residues. CDR3 loop: CASSYPPEKNIQYF. The DNA for the CDR3 is TGTGCCAGCAGTTACCCTCCAGAAAAAAACATTCAGTACTTC.

The chain combines TRBV7-2 with TRBJ1-2, with D perhaps matching TRBD1 (6 bases). Germline V lookup: CDR1 SGHTA, CDR2 FQGNSA. Trimming cost V 1 base and J 7 bases, with 16 bases left between them. This CDR3 spans 15 amino acids. As DNA, the CDR3 is TGTGCCAGCAGCTTAGGCGATAGGGCCAGGGGTGGCTACACCTTC. Residues: CASSLGDRARGGYTF. Using reference TRBV7-2 and TRBJ1-2 for the parts outside the CDR3, the full variable domain is GAGVSQSPSNKVTEKGKDVELRCDPISGHTALYWYRQSLGQGLEFLIYFQGNSAPDKSGLPSDRFSAERTGGSVSTLTIQRTQQEDSAVYLCASSLGDRARGGYTFGSGTRLTVV.

The chain joins TRBV12-3 or TRBV12-4 to TRBJ2-1; D is ambiguous. The CDR3 is 10 residues long. Trimming stripped 5 bases from V and 8 bases from J, with 4 bases between. CDR3 coding DNA: TGTGCCAGCAGTGAGTATGAGCAGTTCTTC. Protein sequence: CASSEYEQFF.